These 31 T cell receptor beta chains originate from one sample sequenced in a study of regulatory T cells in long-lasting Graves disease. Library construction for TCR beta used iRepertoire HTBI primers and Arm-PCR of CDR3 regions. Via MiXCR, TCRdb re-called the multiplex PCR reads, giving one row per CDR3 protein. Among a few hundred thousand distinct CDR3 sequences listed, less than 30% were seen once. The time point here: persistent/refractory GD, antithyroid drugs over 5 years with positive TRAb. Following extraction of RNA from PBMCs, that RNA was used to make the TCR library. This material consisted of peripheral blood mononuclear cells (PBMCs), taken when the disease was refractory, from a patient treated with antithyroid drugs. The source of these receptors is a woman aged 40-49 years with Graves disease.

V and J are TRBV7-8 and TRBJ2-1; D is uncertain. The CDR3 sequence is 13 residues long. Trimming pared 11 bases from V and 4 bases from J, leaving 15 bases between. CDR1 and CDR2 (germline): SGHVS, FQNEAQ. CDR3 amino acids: CASSQMGYNEQFF. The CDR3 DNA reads TGTGCCTCCAGCCAGATGGGTTACAATGAGCAGTTCTTC. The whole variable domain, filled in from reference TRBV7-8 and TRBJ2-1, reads GAGVSQSPRYKVAKRGQDVALRCDPISGHVSLFWYQQALGQGPEFLTYFQNEAQLDKSGLPSDRFFAERPEGSVSTLKIQRTQQEDSAVYLCASSQMGYNEQFFGPGTRLTVL.

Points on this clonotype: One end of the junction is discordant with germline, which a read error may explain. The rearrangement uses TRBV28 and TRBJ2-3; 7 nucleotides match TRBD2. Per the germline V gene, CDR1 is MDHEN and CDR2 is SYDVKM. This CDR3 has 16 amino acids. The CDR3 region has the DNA TGTGCCAGCAAGTTCTCCTTCGCGGGAGTCACAGATACGCGGTATTTT. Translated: CASKFSFAGVTDTRYF. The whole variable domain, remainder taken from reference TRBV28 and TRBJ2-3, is DVKVTQSSRYLVKRTGEKVFLECVQDMDHENMFWYRQDPGLGLRLIYFSYDVKMKEKGDIPEGYSVSREKKERFSLILESASTNQTSMYLCASKFSFAGVTDTRYFGPGTRLTVL.

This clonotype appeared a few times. DNA of the CDR3: TGTGCCACAGGATGGACAGCCTCTGGAAACACCATATATTTT. Its translation: CATGWTASGNTIYF. The chain combines TRBV10-3 with TRBJ1-3; D might be TRBD1 (6 bases). V was shortened by 10 bases and J by 0 bases, with 13 bases between the two germline ends. Looked up from germline, CDR1 is ENHRY and CDR2 is SYGVKD. The CDR3 is 14 amino acids.

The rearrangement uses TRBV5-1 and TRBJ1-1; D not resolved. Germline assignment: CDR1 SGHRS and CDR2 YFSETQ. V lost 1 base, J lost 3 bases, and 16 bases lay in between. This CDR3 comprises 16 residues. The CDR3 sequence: CASSLLGPKWYTEAFF. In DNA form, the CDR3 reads TGCGCCAGCAGCTTGTTGGGCCCGAAATGGTACACTGAAGCTTTCTTT.

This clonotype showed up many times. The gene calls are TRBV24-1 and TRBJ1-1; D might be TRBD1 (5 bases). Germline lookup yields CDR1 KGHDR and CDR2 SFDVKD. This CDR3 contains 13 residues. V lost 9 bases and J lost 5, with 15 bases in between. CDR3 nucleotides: TGTGCCACCGGGGGGGAGGGCGGTACTGAAGCTTTCTTT. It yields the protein CATGGEGGTEAFF.

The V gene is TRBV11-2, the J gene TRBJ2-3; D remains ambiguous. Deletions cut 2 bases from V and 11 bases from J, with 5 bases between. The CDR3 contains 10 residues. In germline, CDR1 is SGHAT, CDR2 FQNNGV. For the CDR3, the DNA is TGTGCCAGCAGCTTAAGTGTGCAGTATTTT. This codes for CASSLSVQYF.

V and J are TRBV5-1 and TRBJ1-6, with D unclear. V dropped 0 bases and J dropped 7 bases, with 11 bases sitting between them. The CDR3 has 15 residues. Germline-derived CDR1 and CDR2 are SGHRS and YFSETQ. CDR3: CASSLVAGMNSPLHF. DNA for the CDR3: TGCGCCAGCAGCTTGGTAGCCGGAATGAATTCACCCCTCCACTTT. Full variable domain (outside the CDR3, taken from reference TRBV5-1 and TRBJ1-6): KAGVTQTPRYLIKTRGQQVTLSCSPISGHRSVSWYQQTPGQGLQFLFEYFSETQRNKGNFPGRFSGRQFSNSRSEMNVSTLELGDSALYLCASSLVAGMNSPLHFGNGTRLTVT.

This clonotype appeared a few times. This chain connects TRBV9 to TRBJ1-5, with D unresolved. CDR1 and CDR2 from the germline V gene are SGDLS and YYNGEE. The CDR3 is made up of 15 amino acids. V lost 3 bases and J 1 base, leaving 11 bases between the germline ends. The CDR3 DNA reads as TGTGCCAGCAGCGCGGACGGTTTAAGCAATCAGCCCCAGCATTTT. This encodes CASSADGLSNQPQHF.

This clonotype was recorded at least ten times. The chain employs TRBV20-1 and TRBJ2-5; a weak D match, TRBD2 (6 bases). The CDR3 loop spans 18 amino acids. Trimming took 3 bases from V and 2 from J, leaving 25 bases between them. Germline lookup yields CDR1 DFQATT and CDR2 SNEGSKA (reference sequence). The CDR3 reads CSASGSPRDSGVQETQYF. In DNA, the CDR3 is TGCAGTGCTAGTGGTTCCCCCAGGGACTCCGGGGTTCAAGAGACCCAGTACTTC.

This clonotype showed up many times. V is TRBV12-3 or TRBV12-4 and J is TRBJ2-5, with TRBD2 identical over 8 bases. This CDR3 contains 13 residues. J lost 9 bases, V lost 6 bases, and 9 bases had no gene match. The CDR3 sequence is CASSPRPGGPQYF. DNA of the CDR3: TGTGCCAGCAGCCCGAGGCCGGGAGGGCCCCAGTACTTC.

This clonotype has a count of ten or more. The CDR3 protein is CSARAPGHFKETQYF. The CDR3 DNA reads TGCAGTGCTAGGGCACCGGGACACTTTAAAGAGACCCAGTACTTC. The chain is built from TRBV20-1 and TRBJ2-5; a possible D gene is TRBD1 (6 bases). This CDR3 spans 15 amino acids. V was cut by 3 bases and J by 3 bases, with 17 bases left in between. Germline V CDR1 and CDR2: DFQATT, SNEGSKA (reference sequence).

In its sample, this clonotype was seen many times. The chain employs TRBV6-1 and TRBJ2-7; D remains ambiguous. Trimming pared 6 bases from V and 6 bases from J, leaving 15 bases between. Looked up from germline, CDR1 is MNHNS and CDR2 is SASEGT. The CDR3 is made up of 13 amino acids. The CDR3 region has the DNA TGTGCCAGCAGCATGAATACACGGATCGAGCAGTACTTC. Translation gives CASSMNTRIEQYF.

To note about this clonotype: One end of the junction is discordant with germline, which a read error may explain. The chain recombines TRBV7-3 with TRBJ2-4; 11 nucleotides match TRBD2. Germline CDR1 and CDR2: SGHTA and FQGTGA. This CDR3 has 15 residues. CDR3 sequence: CASSLLAGGSQPPFF. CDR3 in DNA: TGTGCCAGCAGCTTACTAGCGGGAGGATCACAGCCTCCGTTCTTC.

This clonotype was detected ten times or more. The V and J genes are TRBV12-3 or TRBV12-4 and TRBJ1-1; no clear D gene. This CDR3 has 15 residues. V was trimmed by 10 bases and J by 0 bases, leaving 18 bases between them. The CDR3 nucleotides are TGTGCCACCCTACCCTTGAGGCTCATGAACACTGAAGCTTTCTTT. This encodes CATLPLRLMNTEAFF.

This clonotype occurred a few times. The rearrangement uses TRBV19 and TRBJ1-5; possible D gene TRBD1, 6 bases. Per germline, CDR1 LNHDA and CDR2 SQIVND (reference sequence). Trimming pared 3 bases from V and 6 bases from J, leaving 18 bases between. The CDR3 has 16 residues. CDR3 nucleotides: TGTGCCAGTAGTATTAAGGCCGACCAAGGGGGTCAGCCCCAGCATTTT. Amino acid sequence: CASSIKADQGGQPQHF.

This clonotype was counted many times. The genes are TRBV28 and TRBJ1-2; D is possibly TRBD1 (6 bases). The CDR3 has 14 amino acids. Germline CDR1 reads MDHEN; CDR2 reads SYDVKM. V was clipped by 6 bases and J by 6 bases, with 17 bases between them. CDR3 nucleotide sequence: TGTGCCAGCAGCCTAAGGGGGGCGCACCATGGCTACACCTTC. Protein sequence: CASSLRGAHHGYTF.

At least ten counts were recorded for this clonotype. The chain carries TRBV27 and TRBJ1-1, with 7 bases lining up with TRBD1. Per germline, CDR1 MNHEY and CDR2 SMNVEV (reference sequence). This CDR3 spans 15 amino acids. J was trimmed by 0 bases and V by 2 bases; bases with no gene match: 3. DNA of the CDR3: TGTGCCAGCAGTTTAGGGACAGCTATGAACACTGAAGCTTTCTTT. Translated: CASSLGTAMNTEAFF.

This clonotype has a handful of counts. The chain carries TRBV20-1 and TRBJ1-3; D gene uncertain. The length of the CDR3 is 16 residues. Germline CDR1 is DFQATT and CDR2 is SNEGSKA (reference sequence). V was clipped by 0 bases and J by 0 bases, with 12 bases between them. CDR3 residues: CSARDGLYGSGNTIYF. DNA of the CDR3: TGCAGTGCTAGAGATGGTTTGTACGGCTCTGGAAACACCATATATTTT.

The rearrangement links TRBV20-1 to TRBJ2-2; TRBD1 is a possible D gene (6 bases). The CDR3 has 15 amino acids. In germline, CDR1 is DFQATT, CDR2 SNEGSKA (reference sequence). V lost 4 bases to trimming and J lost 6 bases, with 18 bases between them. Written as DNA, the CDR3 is TGCAGTGCTACTCAAGCATTAACAGGGTCCGGGGAGCTGTTTTTT. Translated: CSATQALTGSGELFF.

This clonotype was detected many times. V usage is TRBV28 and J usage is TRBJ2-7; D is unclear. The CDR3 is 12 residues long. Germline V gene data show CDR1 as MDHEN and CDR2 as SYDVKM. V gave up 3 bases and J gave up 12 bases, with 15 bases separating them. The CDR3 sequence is CASSFLDSRWYF. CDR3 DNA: TGTGCCAGCAGTTTTCTCGATTCACGATGGTACTTC.

In nucleotides, the CDR3 is TGCAGTGCTAGAATAGGACTAGCGGGAACTGGGGCCAACGTCCTGACTTTC. This encodes CSARIGLAGTGANVLTF. The gene calls are TRBV20-1 and TRBJ2-6; 12 nucleotides line up with TRBD2. The germline gives CDR1 DFQATT, CDR2 SNEGSKA (reference sequence). V trimming: 2 bases; J trimming: 2 bases; junction bases outside the gene matches: 4. The CDR3 is made up of 17 amino acids.

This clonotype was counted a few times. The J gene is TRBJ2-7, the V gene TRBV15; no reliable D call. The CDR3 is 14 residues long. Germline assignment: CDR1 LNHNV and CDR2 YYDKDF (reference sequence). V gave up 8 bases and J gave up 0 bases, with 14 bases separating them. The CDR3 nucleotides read TGTGCCACCGCCCCGGGCGGATTCTCCTACGAGCAGTACTTC. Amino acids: CATAPGGFSYEQYF.

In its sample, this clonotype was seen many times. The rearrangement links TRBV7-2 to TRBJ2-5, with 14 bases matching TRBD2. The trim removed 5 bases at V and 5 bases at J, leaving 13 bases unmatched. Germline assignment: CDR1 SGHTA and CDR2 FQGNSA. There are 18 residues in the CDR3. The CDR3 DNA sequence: TGTGCCAGCAGCGCCAGACTAGCGGGAGGGCCCTCGCGGGAGACCCAGTACTTC. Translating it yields CASSARLAGGPSRETQYF. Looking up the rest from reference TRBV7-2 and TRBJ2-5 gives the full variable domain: GAGVSQSPSNKVTEKGKDVELRCDPISGHTALYWYRQSLGQGLEFLIYFQGNSAPDKSGLPSDRFSAERTGGSVSTLTIQRTQQEDSAVYLCASSARLAGGPSRETQYFGPGTRLLVL.

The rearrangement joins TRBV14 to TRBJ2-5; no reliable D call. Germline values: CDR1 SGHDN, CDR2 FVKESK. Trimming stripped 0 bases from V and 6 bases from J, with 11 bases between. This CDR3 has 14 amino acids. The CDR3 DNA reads TGTGCCAGCAGCCAAGAACCGGCGGAGAAGACCCAGTACTTC. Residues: CASSQEPAEKTQYF.

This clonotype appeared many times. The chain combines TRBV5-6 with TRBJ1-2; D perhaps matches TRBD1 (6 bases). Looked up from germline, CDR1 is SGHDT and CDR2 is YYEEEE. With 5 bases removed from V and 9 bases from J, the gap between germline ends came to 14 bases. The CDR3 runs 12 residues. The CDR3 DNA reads TGTGCCAGCAGTCAAACAGGGTTACGCTACACCTTC. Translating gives CASSQTGLRYTF.

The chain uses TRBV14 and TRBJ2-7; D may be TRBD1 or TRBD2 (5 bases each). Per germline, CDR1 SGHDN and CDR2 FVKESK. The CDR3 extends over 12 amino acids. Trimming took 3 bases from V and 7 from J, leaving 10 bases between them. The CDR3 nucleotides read TGTGCCAGCAGCCAGGGGGAAATAGAGCAGTACTTC. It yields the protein CASSQGEIEQYF.

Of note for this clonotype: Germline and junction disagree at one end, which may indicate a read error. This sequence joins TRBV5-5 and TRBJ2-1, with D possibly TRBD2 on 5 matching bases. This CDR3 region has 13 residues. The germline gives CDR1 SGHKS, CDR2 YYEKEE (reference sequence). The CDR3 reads CASAGSSYNEQFF. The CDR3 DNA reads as TGTGCCAGCGCTGGGAGCTCCTACAATGAACAGTTCTTC.

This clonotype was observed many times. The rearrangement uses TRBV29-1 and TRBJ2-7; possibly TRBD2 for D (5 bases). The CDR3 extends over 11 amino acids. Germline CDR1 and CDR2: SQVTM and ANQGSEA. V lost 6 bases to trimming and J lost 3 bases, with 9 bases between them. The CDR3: CSVRANYEQYF. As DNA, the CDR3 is TGCAGCGTGAGGGCCAACTACGAGCAGTACTTC.

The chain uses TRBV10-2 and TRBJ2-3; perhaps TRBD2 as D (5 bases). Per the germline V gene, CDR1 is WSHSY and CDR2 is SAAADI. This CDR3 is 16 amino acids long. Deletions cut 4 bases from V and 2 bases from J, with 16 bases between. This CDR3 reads CASSGGWKRFTDTQYF. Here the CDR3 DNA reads TGCGCCAGCAGTGGGGGTTGGAAGCGGTTCACAGATACGCAGTATTTT.

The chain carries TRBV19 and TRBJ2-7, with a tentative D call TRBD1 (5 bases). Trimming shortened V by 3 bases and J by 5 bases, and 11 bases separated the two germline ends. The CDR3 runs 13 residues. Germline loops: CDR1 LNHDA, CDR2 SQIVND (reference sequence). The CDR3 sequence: CASSIPDKDEQYF. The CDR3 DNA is TGTGCCAGTAGTATCCCGGACAAGGACGAGCAGTACTTC.

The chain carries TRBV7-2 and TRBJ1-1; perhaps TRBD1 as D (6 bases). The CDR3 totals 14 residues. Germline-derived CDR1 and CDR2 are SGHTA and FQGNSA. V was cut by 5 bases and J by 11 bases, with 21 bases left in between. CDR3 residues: CASSGRGNSGTAFF. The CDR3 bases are TGTGCCAGCAGCGGGAGGGGGAATTCAGGGACGGCTTTCTTT.